This T cell receptor (beta chain) originates from a study of cytomegalovirus exposure and HLA in healthy donors (TCRdb year 2017). As for the study more broadly: An earlier analysis of approximately 640 of the donors reported roughly 300 Gb of sequence data and some 100 million unique TCR beta sequences from about 179 million T cells. About 280 gigabases of sequencing data and tens of millions of unique TCR sequences made up an early release that covered roughly 670 HLA-typed donors. Of the roughly 400 genotyped donors, 75% to 85% were placed in the genetic ancestry cluster associated with self-reported Caucasian donors. The study aimed to test whether cataloging public T cell receptors could reveal signatures of past pathogen exposure. The T cell repertoires of some 670 subjects were profiled by immunosequencing and related to cytomegalovirus serostatus. A separate validation cohort of 100 to 150 different subjects was used in addition to the approximately 610-subject first cohort. High-throughput TCR immunosequencing, statistical association of individual TCRs with disease status, and machine learning were combined to predict cytomegalovirus infection status. In a later analysis, previously published TCR beta repertoires from fewer than 750 donors were re-analyzed and high-resolution HLA genotyping was added so that TCR occurrence patterns could be studied. The later analysis used no new phenotypic data to find candidate immune exposures, relying instead on TCR beta sequences and their occurrence across donors. An earlier analysis of 587 of the donors used high-throughput TCR beta sequencing to judge whether each TCR beta V gene segment behaved as functional or pseudogenic. Donor age, sex, ethnicity and CMV serostatus were compiled together with the repertoire data. Genome-wide SNP genotypes for about 55% of the roughly 670 donors were used in a later genetic analysis, which treated that subset as a discovery cohort. All discovery cohort repertoires had been generated using a single sequencing platform. HLA typing covered class I and class II loci at four-digit resolution. Typing coverage varied by locus: 629-630 donors for A, B, C, DRB1 and DQB1; more than 500 for DQA1; more than 600 for DPA1; 450 to 480 for DPB1. A handful of DR-DQ haplotypes were handled as single units for association and clustering because linkage in the cohort was strong. Among around 400 genotyped donors of the cohort, an average of around 250,000 unique TCR beta nucleotide sequences was sequenced per donor, of which about 19% were non-productive. What the authors observed across the whole study: This cohort had only TCR beta chains sequenced, and the lack of alpha or paired-chain data limited which features could be detected. Sequencing depth was assumed to be roughly uniform across donors in the presence/absence analyses, though that assumption may not hold. In both the original and validation cohorts, the classifier was reported to diagnose cytomegalovirus status with high specificity and sensitivity. Most TCR sequences were observed very rarely across donors, whereas some public TCRs were present in many individuals. According to a later analysis, TCR association rates differed among HLA loci, with DRB1 alleles showing the most associated TCRs and HLA-C alleles showing the fewest. It was suggested by the authors that the approach could potentially be generalized to other disease states and immunological phenotypes. Because the 87-base-pair reads could not distinguish some IMGT-functional V segments, including TRBV6-2 and TRBV6-3, those segments were excluded. A later genetic analysis associated a missense DCLRE1C variant with V-gene and J-gene trimming of TCR beta chains, and an independent cohort replicated the association. A later analysis reported that several top co-occurrence clusters appeared linked to parvovirus B19, influenza, CMV and Epstein-Barr virus. According to a later analysis, most CMV-associated TCR beta chains appeared to be HLA-restricted, and the HLA associations seemed to be driven largely by CMV exposure. An earlier analysis of around 600 of the donors showed that most TCR beta V segments appeared in productive rearrangements either about 87% or about 30% of the time, which broadly matched IMGT annotations. When HLA alleles, especially DR and DQ, strongly co-occurred, attributing TCR associations to individual alleles was difficult. The sequencing pipeline was judged likely to have produced a cluster of highly shared sequence variants as a technical artifact. Because HLA typing was missing for some donors at each locus, association tests included only the typed subset. Specific HLA alleles were associated with 15,000 to 20,000 TCR beta sequences at a false discovery rate of 0.05 in a later analysis. Immune exposure information for the cohort was limited to CMV serostatus. A total of 150 or so TCR beta chains were listed by the study as associated with cytomegalovirus. The earlier analysis of 587 of the donors excluded fewer than 20 rarely observed V segments, including chromosome 9 orphons, because counts were too low. A further reported finding was that TCR beta sequences accurately predicted the HLA-A and HLA-B alleles for most subjects in the first cohort. According to a later genetic analysis, donors in an Asian-associated ancestry cluster had fewer N-insertions in productive TCRs than the approximately 670-donor mean. Correlated functional status among segregating V segments might be attributable to linkage disequilibrium, but an unknown experimental factor could not be ruled out. In a later analysis, HLA-associated TCR beta chains showed more clonal expansion and lower generation probabilities than non-associated chains that were equally common. In vitro tests confirmed that three of the cytomegalovirus-associated TCR beta chains recognize cytomegalovirus antigens.

The cohort consisted of 600 to 750 healthy bone marrow donors. At the time of sampling, all cohort members were nominally healthy, though unrecorded immune exposures were likely present. The donor tested CMV seropositive and was one of the 289 seropositive cohort members. A peripheral blood sample was provided by each donor, and peripheral blood mononuclear cells were used for TCR beta sequencing. The Qiagen DNeasy Blood Extraction Kit was used to extract genomic DNA from the blood cell samples. Trimmed from V: 3 bases; trimmed from J: 5 bases; junction bases lacking a gene match: 5. CDR1 and CDR2 (SGHRS, YFSETQ) derive from the germline V gene. The CDR3 starts with the cysteine, ends with the phenylalanine, and has 15 residues. The kept DNA is CDR3 alone, 45 bases in frame from the first base. As to this clone: What antigen it recognizes has not been identified. Base qualities were left out, and no much larger clone turns up one base away.

The library came from the immunoSEQ multiplex PCR assay. The multiplex PCR relied on a mix of 60 forward primers for TCR Vbeta segments and 13 reverse primers for TCR Jbeta segments. A multiplex PCR assay on genomic DNA amplified the CDR3 region of rearranged TCR beta genes. The amplified TCR beta libraries were sequenced on the Illumina HiSeq System as 87-base-pair reads. The published analysis was carried out like this. In a later analysis, tens of millions of unique TCR beta chains were counted across the 650 to 750 repertoires, and approximately 9.9 million of these chains were shared by at least two donors. Raw reads were error-corrected and collapsed into unique sequences by a nearest-neighbor algorithm in which closely related sequences were merged to remove PCR and sequencing errors. V, D and J gene segments were assigned by aligning CDR3 sequences to IMGT reference sequences. For a sequence to be retained, at least a six-nucleotide match to both a V gene segment and a J gene segment was required. Rearrangements were called productive when the CDR3 lacked stop codons and stayed in frame with V and J; all others were non-productive. CDR3 was defined by IMGT convention, running from the second conserved V-encoded cysteine to the conserved J-encoded phenylalanine. The earlier analysis of about 620 of the donors excluded sequences that lacked an unambiguous match to a single V gene segment. An earlier analysis of around 600 of the donors classified V segments as functional when productive rearrangements were above 56.7% and as segregating when the standard deviation between donors was above 5%. To diagnose cytomegalovirus status from the catalog of TCR beta chain sequences, a statistical classification framework was built. V and J gene assignment, in a later analysis, came from comparing TCR nucleotide sequences with IMGT/GENE-DB human TR gene sequences. In a later analysis, CDR3 sequences and most-parsimonious VDJ recombination scenarios were assigned using the TCRdist pipeline. In a later analysis, every TCR beta chain was defined by the combination of its CDR3 amino acid sequence and its V-gene family, and reads without a unique V-gene family were dropped. As a way to deal with suspected cross-contamination and a sequencing artifact, a later analysis dropped hundreds of nucleotide sequences that were highly shared and had low generation probability. A later analysis calculated a clonal expansion index for each public chain from normalized within-repertoire ranks of inferred template counts. In a later analysis, generation probabilities were computed with a VDJ recombination model fitted to out-of-frame rearrangements, and the resulting probabilities were checked against IGoR. Hypergeometric tests were used in a later analysis to score TCR-TCR, TCR-HLA and TCR-CMV co-occurrence, with a repertoire-size bias correction applied to the TCR pairs. To estimate false discovery rates, a later analysis permuted the HLA or CMV assignments 20 times. In a later analysis, co-occurring TCRs were grouped with DBSCAN, and TCRdist sequence similarity was added when clustering was performed within HLA-allele-positive subsets. Repertoires with fewer than 30,000 or more than 120,000 public chains were left out of co-occurrence clustering, as were five repertoires with anomalous nucleotide sharing. The table was pulled from immuneACCESS by TCRdb, which kept in-frame rearrangements only. Such tables lose some clones; where checked, under half of the loss comes from unresolved V genes, and the rest has no known cause. V, J and clone size are those of that table, while D and trimming were read from the DNA. The sample records about 190,000 clones, 80% of which are singletons. The top ten clones comprise roughly 6% of the sample.

The sample comprised PBMCs. The rearrangement combines TRBV5-1 with TRBJ2-5; TRBD1 agrees with 12 junctional bases. This clonotype originated in a man aged 40-55 years in good health and CMV-seropositive. The bases read TGCGCCAGCAGCTGGGGACAGGGGGCCCGGGAGACCCAGTACTTC. Translated, this is CASSWGQGARETQYF.